This T cell receptor beta chain was captured in a study of technical replicates of blood from a handful of donors. The CDR3 loop spans 15 amino acids. Deletions cut 0 bases from V and 2 bases from J, with 10 bases between. Germline lookup yields CDR1 SGHRS and CDR2 YFSETQ. Produced via immunoSEQ multiplex PCR; TCRdb's table is partial and in-frame only. The sample yields under 85,000 clones, 95% to 98% seen once. The TCR sequence derives from a human donor in good health. The chain recombines TRBV5-1 with TRBJ2-3, with D unclear. Source material: T cells isolated from PBMCs. CDR3 loop: CASSLEAYYTDTQYF. CDR3 in DNA: TGCGCCAGCAGCTTGGAAGCGTATTACACAGATACGCAGTATTTT.